This TCR beta chain was documented in a study of blood T cell repertoires in COVID-19. Study at large: Italy, Spain and the United States were the sources of the convalescent and acute COVID-19 samples. Nucleic acid was either cDNA or gDNA, and it came from T cells, B-cell-depleted T cells, or PBMCs.

Germline CDR1 is MGHRA and CDR2 is YSYEKL. CDR3 length: 16 residues. The junction had 12 bases not matched to a gene; V was cut back by 4 bases and J by 6 bases. In this sample, this clone turned up once. The authors' processing: Amplification of reference gene primers was used by the study to estimate nucleated cell counts. This table comes from immunoSEQ multiplex PCR, and its TCRdb copy is limited to in-frame clones, with some not included. V and J calls and clone size come straight from that table; D and trimming were deduced from the DNA. The data contain roughly 89,000 clones, 80% of them singletons.

The chain couples TRBV4-1 to TRBJ2-1, with 7 bases that match TRBD2. The TCR comes from a woman in her seventies with acute or convalescent COVID-19. The sequenced sample consisted of peripheral blood. The CDR3 nucleotides are TGCGCCAGCAGCCGCCCAATGGTGACGGGAGGCAATGAGCAGTTCTTC. This sequence encodes CASSRPMVTGGNEQFF.